This is a list of T cell receptor beta chains from one sample in a study of T cell repertoires in cytomegalovirus infection. Antigen specificity for these receptors is unknown. MiXCR, run by TCRdb on the reads, gives a single entry per CDR3 protein. The sample consists of 450,000 to 550,000 distinct CDR3 sequences, about 44% of them appearing once. Sample: cultured PBMCs, taken from culture after CMV antigen stimulation. Receptor source: a human donor in good health (CMV status not recorded). Some clones in this sample may be carry-over from other donors' samples. Both conserved end residues are part of each CDR3. Fields, in order: V gene, J gene, CDR3 length, clone size, D gene, CDR3 DNA, CDR3 protein. A D gene is named only where the DNA matches it firmly. The listing skips clone size in some rows; elsewhere it reads once, few, many or a size class.

TRBV7-2	TRBJ2-2	15	.	TRBD2	TGTGCCAGCAGCTTCACTAGCGGGAGGGCCGGGGAGCTGTTTTTT	CASSFTSGRAGELFF
TRBV10-3	TRBJ1-5	14	.	.	TGTGCCATCAGTGGACAGGATAGCAATCAGCCCCAGCATTTT	CAISGQDSNQPQHF
TRBV7-2	TRBJ2-5	17	.	TRBD2	TGTGCCAGCAGCCTCTCCGGGACTATAGCAGGGAGAGAGACCCAGTACTTC	CASSLSGTIAGRETQYF
TRBV7-2	TRBJ1-2	15	few	TRBD1	TGTGCCAGCAGCTGGGGGACAGGGGTCCTCTATGGCTACACCTTC	CASSWGTGVLYGYTF
TRBV6-5	TRBJ1-1	13	.	.	TGTGCCAGCAGTAGGGGGGCTCTCACTGAAGCTTTCTTT	CASSRGALTEAFF
TRBV7-9	TRBJ2-7	16	.	.	TGTGCCAGCAGCTTAGGCCAGCCCGGGGGATATGGCGAGCAGTACTTC	CASSLGQPGGYGEQYF
TRBV4-1	TRBJ2-1	16	few	.	TGCGCCAGCAGCCAACAGAGCCTTTTCTCCTACAATGAGCAGTTCTTC	CASSQQSLFSYNEQFF
TRBV19	TRBJ1-5	15	.	.	TGTGCCAGTAGTAAGGTTGGGATTGGGGGTCAGCCCCAGCATTTT	CASSKVGIGGQPQHF
TRBV7-8	TRBJ2-7	13	once	.	TGTGCCAGCAGCTGGGCCAGGGAAGACGAGCAGTACTTC	CASSWAREDEQYF
TRBV10-3	TRBJ1-1	16	.	TRBD1	TGTGCCATCAGCCTTTACAGGGGCGAAAGGGGCACTGAAGCTTTCTTT	CAISLYRGERGTEAFF
TRBV12-3/TRBV12-4	TRBJ2-5	12	.	.	TGTGCCAGCAGCTTGGACAGCGCGACCCAGTACTTC	CASSLDSATQYF
TRBV7-9	TRBJ2-5	14	.	.	TGTGCCAGCAGCCCCGGATCCACCCAAGAGACCCAGTACTTC	CASSPGSTQETQYF
TRBV7-2	TRBJ2-7	12	many	.	TGTGCCAGCAGCCCGACAGGCTACGAGCAGTACTTC	CASSPTGYEQYF
TRBV15	TRBJ2-5	16	.	TRBD2	TGTGCCACCAGCAGAGGAGGCGGGGGGCACCAAGAGACCCAGTACTTC	CATSRGGGGHQETQYF
TRBV4-1	TRBJ1-5	13	few	.	TGCGCCAGCAGCCAAGGCTCGGCCCGGCCCCAGCATTTT	CASSQGSARPQHF
TRBV7-2	TRBJ1-1	14	.	.	TGTGCCAGCAGCCCCTGGGGCGGCGACCGTGAAGCTTTCTTT	CASSPWGGDREAFF
TRBV28	TRBJ1-1	15	.	.	TGTGCCAGCAGGGTAATCGGACAGACAAACACTGAAGCTTTCTTT	CASRVIGQTNTEAFF
TRBV7-2	TRBJ2-1	12	many	.	TGTGCCAGCAGCCCTTATTCCAATGAGCAGTTCTTC	CASSPYSNEQFF
TRBV27	TRBJ2-1	12	.	TRBD2	TGTGCCAGCCGGGAGGGAGGTCTTGAGCAGTTCTTC	CASREGGLEQFF
TRBV12-3/TRBV12-4	TRBJ2-7	14	.	.	TGTGCCAGCAGTTGGGACATCAGCTCCTACGAGCAGTACTTC	CASSWDISSYEQYF
TRBV7-2	TRBJ2-7	14	.	.	TGTGCCAGCAGCTTTCCGGGGGCTCCCTACGAGCAGTACTTC	CASSFPGAPYEQYF
TRBV12-3/TRBV12-4	TRBJ1-4	15	few	.	TGTGCCAGCAGAAACCTCAGGGGATCGGCTGAAAAACTGTTTTTT	CASRNLRGSAEKLFF
TRBV2	TRBJ1-1	13	few	.	TGTGCCAGCAGTGAGGAGGAGGGTCTGGTAGCTTTCTTT	CASSEEEGLVAFF
TRBV19	TRBJ2-2	13	.	.	TGTGCCAGTAGTAGAGTACCCTCCGGGGAGCTGTTTTTT	CASSRVPSGELFF
TRBV6-1	TRBJ1-2	14	.	.	TGTGCCAGCAGTGAATGGACGAGAAACTATGGCTACACCTTC	CASSEWTRNYGYTF
TRBV12-3/TRBV12-4	TRBJ2-5	14	.	.	TGTGCCAGCAGTTTAACGGCAGTCCAAGAGACCCAGTACTTC	CASSLTAVQETQYF
TRBV6-5	TRBJ2-2	14	.	.	TGTGCCAGCAGTTACGACAGCCGACCCGGGGAGCTGTTTTTT	CASSYDSRPGELFF
TRBV19	TRBJ1-2	18	.	TRBD1	TGTGCCAGTAGTAGGCCTATCCGGGACAGGGAAGGTCGTTATGGCTACACCTTC	CASSRPIRDREGRYGYTF
TRBV7-2	TRBJ2-3	16	.	.	TGTGCCAGCAGTACCACAGGGACCACTAGCACAGATACGCAGTATTTT	CASSTTGTTSTDTQYF
TRBV7-6	TRBJ2-2	15	.	.	TGTGCCAGCAGCTTTATTGGCGGGAACACCGGGGAGCTGTTTTTT	CASSFIGGNTGELFF
TRBV19	TRBJ1-1	16	.	.	TGTGCCACCACCCAAATTGGGGCGGGAGGGGACACTGAAGCTTTCTTT	CATTQIGAGGDTEAFF
TRBV18	TRBJ2-1	19	.	TRBD2	TGTGCCAGCTCACCCGACCTTGTAGCGGGGGGCCAGCCTGGGAATGAGCAGTTCTTC	CASSPDLVAGGQPGNEQFF
TRBV3-1	TRBJ1-3	15	.	.	TGTGCCAGCAGCCTCAGTCTATACTCTGGAAACACCATATATTTT	CASSLSLYSGNTIYF
TRBV7-2	TRBJ2-3	18	few	.	TGTGCCAGCAGCTTAGCCCTTCGGGGAGCGGGTAGCACAGATACGCAGTATTTT	CASSLALRGAGSTDTQYF
TRBV9	TRBJ1-1	16	.	TRBD1	TGTGCCAGCAGCGCCTACAACAGGGGAATGAACACTGAAGCTTTCTTT	CASSAYNRGMNTEAFF
TRBV7-2	TRBJ1-6	13	.	.	TGTGCCAGCAGCTTAGTTTTAGGTTCACCCCTCCACTTT	CASSLVLGSPLHF
TRBV28	TRBJ2-7	14	few	.	TGTGCCAGCTCCCCCGGGACTGCGTACTACGAGCAGTACTTC	CASSPGTAYYEQYF
TRBV4-1	TRBJ1-4	17	.	.	TGCGCCAGCAGCCACGCACCTCCGGGGGACCCTAATGAAAAACTGTTTTTT	CASSHAPPGDPNEKLFF
TRBV7-6	TRBJ2-2	15	few	.	TGTGCCAGCAGCTCCCCCCGGGGTCCTTCCGGGGAGCTGTTTTTT	CASSSPRGPSGELFF
TRBV4-2	TRBJ2-7	14	few	.	TGTGCCAGCAGCCAAGATCGGGACTCCTACGAGCAGTACTTC	CASSQDRDSYEQYF
TRBV7-2	TRBJ1-4	17	many	.	TGTGCCAGCAGCTTTCACCGTCCGGGGGACCCTAATGAAAAACTGTTTTTT	CASSFHRPGDPNEKLFF
TRBV19	TRBJ2-5	12	.	.	TGTGCCACCCCCCGGCCACAAGAGACCCAGTACTTC	CATPRPQETQYF
TRBV7-6	TRBJ2-1	12	.	.	TGTGCCAGCAGCCGCAATTACAATGAGCAGTTCTTC	CASSRNYNEQFF
TRBV7-2	TRBJ2-1	16	.	TRBD2	TGTGCCAGCAGCCCTAGGGACGGGAGGACCTACAATGAGCAGTTCTTC	CASSPRDGRTYNEQFF
TRBV12-3/TRBV12-4	TRBJ1-4	16	few	TRBD1	TGTGCCAGCAGGAGGGGGACCCAGGGGGCAGGTGAAAAACTGTTTTTT	CASRRGTQGAGEKLFF
TRBV12-3/TRBV12-4	TRBJ1-2	14	few	.	TGTGCCAGCAGTATGACAGCCTCACCCTATGGCTACACCTTC	CASSMTASPYGYTF
TRBV7-6	TRBJ2-5	15	few	.	TGTGCCAGCAGCCCGGGACTTCAGGACCAAGAGACCCAGTACTTC	CASSPGLQDQETQYF
TRBV4-1	TRBJ2-2	17	.	.	TGCGCCAGCAGCCAAGAGAGCAGGGCGTTAGGCACCGGGGAGCTGTTTTTT	CASSQESRALGTGELFF
TRBV7-6	TRBJ1-5	13	many	.	TGTGCCAGCAGCTGGGGACCTAATCAGCCCCAGCATTTT	CASSWGPNQPQHF
TRBV6-5	TRBJ2-5	11	.	.	TGTGCCAGCAGATCCCAGGGGACCCAGTACTTC	CASRSQGTQYF
TRBV28	TRBJ1-5	12	.	.	TGTGCCAGCGGACGGCGCAATCAGCCCCAGCATTTT	CASGRRNQPQHF
TRBV7-2	TRBJ2-7	15	.	.	TGTGCCAGCAGCTTATCCGGTTTTTTGAGTTACGAGCAGTACTTC	CASSLSGFLSYEQYF
TRBV6-2/TRBV6-3	TRBJ1-5	9	once	.	TGTGCCAGCCCGCCCGCCCAGCATTTT	CASPPAQHF
TRBV5-6	TRBJ2-5	17	once	TRBD2	TGTGCCAGCAGCCTTCTTTCGCTAGCGGGAGGGCAAGAGACCCAGTACTTC	CASSLLSLAGGQETQYF
TRBV6-5	TRBJ1-2	13	few	.	TGTGCCAGCAGTTTCCCGGGACAAACAGACTACACCTTC	CASSFPGQTDYTF
TRBV7-2	TRBJ2-3	14	.	TRBD2	TGTGCCAGCAGCTTCCTAGCGGTCACAGATACGCAGTATTTT	CASSFLAVTDTQYF
TRBV6-6	TRBJ1-2	12	.	.	TGTGCCAGCAGTATTCAAGGGGATGGCTACACCTTC	CASSIQGDGYTF
TRBV7-8	TRBJ2-5	15	many	TRBD1	TGTGCCAGCAGCTCTCCGGGACAGGGTATCGAGACCCAGTACTTC	CASSSPGQGIETQYF
TRBV20-1	TRBJ1-2	15	.	.	TGCAGTGCTAGAAAATCGACAGCTTCCAACTATGGCTACACCTTC	CSARKSTASNYGYTF
TRBV11-2	TRBJ2-7	14	few	TRBD1	TGTGCCAGCAGCGGCCACGGGACAGCCTACGAGCAGTACTTC	CASSGHGTAYEQYF